This T cell receptor beta chain emerged from a study of CD8+ T cells in alopecia areata. V lost 3 bases, J lost 4 bases, and 11 bases stayed unmatched. The CDR3 contains 15 residues. The germline gives CDR1 SQVTM, CDR2 ANQGSEA. Following RNA extraction, reverse transcription yielded cDNA that acted as the sequencing template. The assay was immunoSEQ multiplex PCR, and TCRdb's table has in-frame clones only and misses some. The sample lists some 170,000 clones; approximately 52% were seen once. As for treatment: oral pan-JAK inhibitor, 5-10 mg twice daily. CD4+ and CD8+ T cells were sorted from PBMCs stained for CD3, CD4 and CD8. This clone was seen only once.

The material was CD4+ T cells sorted from blood, obtained at approximately week 60, from a patient treated with tofacitinib. This TCR came from a human donor with alopecia areata. The J gene is TRBJ1-2, the V gene TRBV29-1; 7 bases line up with TRBD1. CDR3 DNA sequence: TGCAGCGTTGATCTCCCCCGGCAGGGGGGCTATGGCTACACCTTC. The encoded protein is CSVDLPRQGGYGYTF.